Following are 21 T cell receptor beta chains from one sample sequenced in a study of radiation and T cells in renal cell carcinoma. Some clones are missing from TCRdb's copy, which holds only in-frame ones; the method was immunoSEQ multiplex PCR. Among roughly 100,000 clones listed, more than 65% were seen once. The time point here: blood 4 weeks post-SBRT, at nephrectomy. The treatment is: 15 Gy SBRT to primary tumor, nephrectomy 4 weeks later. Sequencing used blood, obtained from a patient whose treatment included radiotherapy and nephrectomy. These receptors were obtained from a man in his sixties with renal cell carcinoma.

CDR3 nucleotide sequence: TGTGCCAGCAGCTTCGGGTTGTGGGACGGATTGAACACTGAAGCTTTCTTT. Its protein is CASSFGLWDGLNTEAFF. The chain carries TRBV5-5 and TRBJ1-1; a possible D gene is TRBD1 (5 bases). From germline, CDR1 is SGHKS and CDR2 YYEKEE (reference sequence). The V gene lost 2 bases and the J gene lost 0 bases, with 17 bases spanning the gap. The CDR3 spans 17 residues. Full variable domain (remainder filled in from reference TRBV5-5 and TRBJ1-1): DAGVTQSPTHLIKTRGQQVTLRCSPISGHKSVSWYQQVLGQGPQFIFQYYEKEERGRGNFPDRFSARQFPNYSSELNVNALLLGDSALYLCASSFGLWDGLNTEAFFGQGTRLTVV.

CDR3 nucleotides: TGTGCCAGCAGCTTAGTCCCGGGACAGGGAACGTACAATGAGCAGTTCTTC. This sequence encodes CASSLVPGQGTYNEQFF. This chain connects TRBV5-4 to TRBJ2-1, with 9 bases aligning to TRBD1. CDR3 length: 17 residues. CDR1 SGHNT and CDR2 YYREEE come from the germline V gene (reference sequence). Unmatched junction bases numbered 10, after V lost 2 bases and J lost 4 bases.

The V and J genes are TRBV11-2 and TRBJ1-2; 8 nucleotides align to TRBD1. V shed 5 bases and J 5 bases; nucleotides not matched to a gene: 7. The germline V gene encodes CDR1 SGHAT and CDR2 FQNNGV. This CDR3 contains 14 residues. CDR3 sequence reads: CASSATGGGYGYTF. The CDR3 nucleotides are TGTGCCAGCAGCGCCACAGGGGGAGGATATGGCTACACCTTC.

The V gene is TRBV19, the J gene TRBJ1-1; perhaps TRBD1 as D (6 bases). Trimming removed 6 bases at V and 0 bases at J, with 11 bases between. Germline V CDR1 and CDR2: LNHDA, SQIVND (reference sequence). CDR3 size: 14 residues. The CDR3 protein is CASRPTGLNTEAFF. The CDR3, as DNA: TGTGCCAGTAGACCGACAGGACTGAACACTGAAGCTTTCTTT. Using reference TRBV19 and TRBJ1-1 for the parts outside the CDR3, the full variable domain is DGGITQSPKYLFRKEGQNVTLSCEQNLNHDAMYWYRQDPGQGLRLIYYSQIVNDFQKGDIAEGYSVSREKKESFPLTVTSAQKNPTAFYLCASRPTGLNTEAFFGQGTRLTVV.

CDR3 nucleotides: TGTGCCAGCTCACCACCTTTGCGGAGTTCGAACTATGGCTACACCTTC. It yields the protein CASSPPLRSSNYGYTF. The J gene is TRBJ1-2, the V gene TRBV18, with D unresolved. CDR1 and CDR2 from the germline V gene are KGHSH and LQKENI. Trimming removed 0 bases from V and 2 bases from J, with 13 bases in between. The CDR3 is made up of 16 amino acids.

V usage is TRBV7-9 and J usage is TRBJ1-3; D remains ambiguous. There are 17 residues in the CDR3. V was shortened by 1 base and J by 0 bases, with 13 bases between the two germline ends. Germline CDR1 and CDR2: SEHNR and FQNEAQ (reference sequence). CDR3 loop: CASSLGFDRRSGNTIYF. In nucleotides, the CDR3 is TGTGCCAGCAGCTTAGGCTTCGACCGCCGCTCTGGAAACACCATATATTTT. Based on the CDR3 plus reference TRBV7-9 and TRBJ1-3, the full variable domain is DTGVSQNPRHKITKRGQNVTFRCDPISEHNRLYWYRQTLGQGPEFLTYFQNEAQLEKSRLLSDRFSAERPKGSFSTLEIQRTEQGDSAMYLCASSLGFDRRSGNTIYFGEGSWLTVV.

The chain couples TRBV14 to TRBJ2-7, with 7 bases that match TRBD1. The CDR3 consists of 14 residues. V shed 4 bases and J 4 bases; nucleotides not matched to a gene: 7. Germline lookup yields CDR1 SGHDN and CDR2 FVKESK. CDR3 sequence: CASSLDRAWYEQYF. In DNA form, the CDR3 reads TGTGCCAGCAGCCTCGACAGGGCCTGGTACGAGCAGTACTTC.

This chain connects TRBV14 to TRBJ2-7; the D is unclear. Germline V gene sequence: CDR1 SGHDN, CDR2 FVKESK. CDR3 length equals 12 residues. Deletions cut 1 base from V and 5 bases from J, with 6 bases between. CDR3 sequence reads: CASSQVGDEQYF. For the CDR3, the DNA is TGTGCCAGCAGCCAAGTCGGCGACGAGCAGTACTTC.

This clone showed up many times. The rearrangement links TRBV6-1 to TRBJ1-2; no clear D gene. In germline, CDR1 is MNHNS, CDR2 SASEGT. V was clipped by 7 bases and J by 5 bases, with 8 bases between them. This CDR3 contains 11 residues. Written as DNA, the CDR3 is TGTGCCAGCACAAGGGAGTATGGCTACACCTTC. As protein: CASTREYGYTF.

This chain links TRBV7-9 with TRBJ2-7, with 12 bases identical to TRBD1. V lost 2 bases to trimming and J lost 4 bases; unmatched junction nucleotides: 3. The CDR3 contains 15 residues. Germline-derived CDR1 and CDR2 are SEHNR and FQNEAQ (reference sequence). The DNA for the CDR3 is TGTGCCAGCAGCTTATGGGACAGGGGGCCTTACGAGCAGTACTTC. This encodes CASSLWDRGPYEQYF.

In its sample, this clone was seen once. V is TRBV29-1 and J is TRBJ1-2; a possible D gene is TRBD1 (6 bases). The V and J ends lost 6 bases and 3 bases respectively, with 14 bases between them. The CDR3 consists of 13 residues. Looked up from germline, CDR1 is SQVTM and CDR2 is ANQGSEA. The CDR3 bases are TGCAGCGTCGGAAGGGGGGTGGACTATGGCTACACCTTC. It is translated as CSVGRGVDYGYTF.

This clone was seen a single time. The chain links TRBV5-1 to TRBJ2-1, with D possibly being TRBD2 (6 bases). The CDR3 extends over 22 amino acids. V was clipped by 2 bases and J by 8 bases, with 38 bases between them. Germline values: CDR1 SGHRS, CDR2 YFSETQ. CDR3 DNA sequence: TGCGCCAGCAGCTTTCCTCGATCCACCTTGGAGGGAGGCATAGCACTTGGCGATGAGCAGTTCTTC. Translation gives CASSFPRSTLEGGIALGDEQFF.

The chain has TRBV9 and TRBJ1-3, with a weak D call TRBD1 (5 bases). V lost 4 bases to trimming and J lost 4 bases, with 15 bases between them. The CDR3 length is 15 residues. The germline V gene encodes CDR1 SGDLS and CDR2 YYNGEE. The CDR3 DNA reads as TGTGCCAGCAGCACGGTTCTTGGGGGAGGAAACACCATATATTTT. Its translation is CASSTVLGGGNTIYF.

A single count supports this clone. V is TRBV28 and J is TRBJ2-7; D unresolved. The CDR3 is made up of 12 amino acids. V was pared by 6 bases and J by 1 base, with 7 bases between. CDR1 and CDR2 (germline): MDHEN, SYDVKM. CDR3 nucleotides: TGTGCCAGCAGGGGTCCTTCCTACGAGCAGTACTTC. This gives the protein CASRGPSYEQYF.

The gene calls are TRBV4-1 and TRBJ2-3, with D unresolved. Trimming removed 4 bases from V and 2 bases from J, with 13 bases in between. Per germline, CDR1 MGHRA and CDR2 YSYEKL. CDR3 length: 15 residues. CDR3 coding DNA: TGCGCCAGCAGCCCGTGGACCCGACCCACAGATACGCAGTATTTT. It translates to CASSPWTRPTDTQYF.

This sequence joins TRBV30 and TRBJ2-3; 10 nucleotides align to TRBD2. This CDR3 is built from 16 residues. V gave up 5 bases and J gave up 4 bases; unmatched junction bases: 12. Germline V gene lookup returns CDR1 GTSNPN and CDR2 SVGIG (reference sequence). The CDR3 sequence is CAWGGSGRARADTQYF. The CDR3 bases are TGTGCCTGGGGTGGAAGCGGGAGGGCCAGGGCAGATACGCAGTATTTT.

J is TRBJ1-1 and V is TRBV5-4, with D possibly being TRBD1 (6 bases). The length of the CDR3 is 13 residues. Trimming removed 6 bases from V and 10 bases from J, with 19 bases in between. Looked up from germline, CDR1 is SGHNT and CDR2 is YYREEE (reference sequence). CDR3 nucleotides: TGTGCCAGCACCCAGGGCACGGGACACGGAGCTTTCTTT. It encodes CASTQGTGHGAFF.

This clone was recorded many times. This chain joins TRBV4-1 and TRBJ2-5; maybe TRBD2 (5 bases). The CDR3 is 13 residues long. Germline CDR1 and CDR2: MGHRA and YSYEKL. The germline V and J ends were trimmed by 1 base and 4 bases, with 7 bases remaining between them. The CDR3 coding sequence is TGCGCCAGCAGCCAAGTTGCGGGAGAGACCCAGTACTTC. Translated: CASSQVAGETQYF.

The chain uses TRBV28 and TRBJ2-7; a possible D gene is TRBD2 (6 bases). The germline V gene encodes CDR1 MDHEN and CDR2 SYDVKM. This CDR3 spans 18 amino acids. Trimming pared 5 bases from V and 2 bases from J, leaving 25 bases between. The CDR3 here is CASSPRVFSGRGTYEQYF. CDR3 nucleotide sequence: TGTGCCAGCAGTCCACGGGTTTTTAGTGGGCGGGGAACCTACGAGCAGTACTTC.

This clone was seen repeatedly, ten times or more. The CDR3 spells CASSLPLAGRHGSSYEQYF. In DNA form, the CDR3 reads TGTGCCAGCAGTCTACCACTAGCGGGCCGGCACGGCAGCTCCTACGAGCAGTACTTC. The J gene is TRBJ2-7, the V gene TRBV27, with 9 bases that match TRBD2. The CDR3 covers 19 residues. Per the germline V gene, CDR1 is MNHEY and CDR2 is SMNVEV (reference sequence). Trimming removed 5 bases from V and 0 bases from J; junction bases left unmatched: 17.

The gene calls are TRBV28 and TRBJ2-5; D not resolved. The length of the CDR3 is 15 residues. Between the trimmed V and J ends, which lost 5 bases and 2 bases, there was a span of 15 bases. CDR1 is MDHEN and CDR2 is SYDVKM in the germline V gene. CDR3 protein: CASSLTPGPQETQYF. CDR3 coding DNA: TGTGCCAGCAGTCTGACTCCGGGTCCGCAAGAGACCCAGTACTTC.